These 30 T cell receptor beta chains share one sample of origin, sequenced in a study of CD8 T cells in ankylosing spondylitis. From the 5' RACE reads, TCRdb called clonotypes with MiXCR, one entry per CDR3 protein. Of some 290,000 distinct CDR3 sequences in the sample, 20% are singletons; the top ten hold roughly 8.3%. The source material was blood, either unsorted or a sorted T cell fraction (not recorded which). The source is a male donor with ankylosing spondylitis or in good health (not recorded which).

Only a few counts were recorded for this clonotype. The chain combines TRBV27 with TRBJ1-2; D is undetermined. Germline V gene sequence: CDR1 MNHEY, CDR2 SMNVEV (reference sequence). V lost 4 bases to trimming and J lost 3 bases, with 24 bases between them. The CDR3 sequence is 18 residues long. The CDR3 loop is CASSSLAGDESRDYGYTF. In DNA form, the CDR3 reads TGTGCCAGCAGTTCCTTAGCCGGGGATGAAAGCCGCGACTATGGCTACACCTTC.

The V and J genes are TRBV20-1 and TRBJ1-5; D ambiguous. CDR1 DFQATT and CDR2 SNEGSKA come from the germline V gene (reference sequence). Trimming shortened V by 0 bases and J by 1 base, and 7 bases separated the two germline ends. The CDR3 loop spans 14 amino acids. CDR3 sequence (DNA): TGCAGTGCTAGAGATGGGTCCAGCAATCAGCCCCAGCATTTT. Translation gives CSARDGSSNQPQHF.

This clonotype was observed many times. J is TRBJ2-1 and V is TRBV5-1, with TRBD2 matching 8 bases. CDR1 is SGHRS and CDR2 is YFSETQ in the germline V gene. The CDR3 has 15 amino acids. V lost 4 bases and J lost 6; bases outside the gene matches: 9. The CDR3 region has the DNA TGCGCCAGCAGCCCCTTGGGGCGGGGGGTCAATGAGCAGTTCTTC. Translation: CASSPLGRGVNEQFF.

The V and J genes are TRBV5-1 and TRBJ2-7; TRBD1 aligns across 9 bases. The CDR3 is 13 amino acids. The germline gives CDR1 SGHRS, CDR2 YFSETQ. The V gene end was trimmed by 0 bases and the J gene end by 6 bases; junction bases not matched to a gene: 1. The CDR3 DNA is TGCGCCAGCAGCTTGGGGGACAGGGCCGAGCAGTACGTC. It specifies CASSLGDRAEQYV.

This clonotype was seen a handful of times. This chain joins TRBV18 and TRBJ2-7, with D perhaps TRBD2 (5 bases). This CDR3 spans 14 amino acids. The germline CDR1 and CDR2 sequences are KGHSH and LQKENI. V shed 2 bases and J shed 6 bases, with 14 bases lying between them. CDR3 residues: CASSPSGLPGEQYV. DNA of the CDR3: TGTGCCAGCTCACCATCGGGGTTGCCTGGCGAGCAGTACGTC.

This clonotype was counted a few times. J is TRBJ2-7 and V is TRBV9; D call uncertain. The CDR3 covers 15 residues. Germline V gives CDR1 SGDLS, CDR2 YYNGEE. With 1 base removed from V and 0 bases from J, the gap between germline ends came to 11 bases. The CDR3 reads CASSVIRESSYEQYV. The DNA for the CDR3 is TGTGCCAGCAGCGTAATTAGGGAAAGCTCCTACGAGCAGTACGTC.

The V gene is TRBV6-1, the J gene TRBJ1-2; weak D call: TRBD1 (5 bases). The CDR3 length is 14 residues. In germline, CDR1 is MNHNS, CDR2 SASEGT. The V end was cut by 5 bases, the J end by 8 bases, with 18 bases between. The CDR3 protein is CASSPWGSAGGYTF. The CDR3 DNA follows: TGTGCCAGCAGTCCGTGGGGGTCTGCGGGAGGCTACACCTTC.

This clonotype was counted many times. This chain uses TRBV6-5 with TRBJ1-4; 9 bases agree with TRBD1. The V and J ends lost 4 bases and 6 bases, in that order; junction bases with no gene match: 3. Germline V gene sequence: CDR1 MNHEY, CDR2 SVGAGI. The CDR3 has 14 residues. The DNA for the CDR3 is TGTGCCAGCAGTTTAAGGACAGGGGATGAAAAACTGTTTTTT. Amino acids: CASSLRTGDEKLFF.

Many counts were recorded for this clonotype. The chain is built from TRBV27 and TRBJ1-6; D may be TRBD1 (6 bases). Trimming removed 5 bases from V and 10 bases from J, with 21 bases in between. CDR1 is MNHEY, CDR2 SMNVEV, per germline (reference sequence). This CDR3 comprises 16 residues. The DNA for the CDR3 is TGTGCCAGCAGTCTCGCCAGGGGTGAAACTACATCACCCCTCCACTTT. Its translation is CASSLARGETTSPLHF.

This clonotype was detected ten times or more. The chain recombines TRBV12-3 or TRBV12-4 with TRBJ2-3; D is unresolved. The CDR3 runs to 11 residues. V was clipped by 7 bases and J by 0 bases, with 2 bases between them. As DNA, the CDR3 is TGTGCCAGCACGAGCACAGATACGCAGTATTTT. This sequence encodes CASTSTDTQYF.

The CDR3 coding sequence is TGCAGTGCCCCCGGTGAACCGCCGTATAGCAATCAGCCCCAGCATTTT. Its protein is CSAPGEPPYSNQPQHF. The rearrangement joins TRBV20-1 to TRBJ1-5; D gene unclear. Germline V gene data show CDR1 as DFQATT and CDR2 as SNEGSKA (reference sequence). Deletions cut 6 bases from V and 0 bases from J, with 18 bases between. This CDR3 is 16 amino acids long.

The table lists this clonotype with many counts. The CDR3 DNA reads as TGTGCCAGCAGTTCGGGGCCCGAGCAGTACGTC. Translated: CASSSGPEQYV. J is TRBJ2-7 and V is TRBV6-6; the D gene could be TRBD1 or TRBD2 (5 bases each). CDR1 and CDR2 (germline): MNHNY, SVGAGI (reference sequence). The CDR3 has 11 amino acids. The ends were cut back, 4 bases at V and 6 bases at J, with 7 bases in the middle.

This chain joins TRBV5-1 and TRBJ1-1; 9 nucleotides line up with TRBD1. V shed 4 bases and J 7 bases; nucleotides not matched to a gene: 11. This CDR3 spans 15 amino acids. The germline gives CDR1 SGHRS, CDR2 YFSETQ. The CDR3 loop is CASSAELTGGDEAFF. The CDR3, as DNA: TGCGCCAGCAGCGCGGAACTAACAGGGGGCGATGAAGCTTTCTTT.

The table lists this clonotype with many counts. This chain connects TRBV10-3 to TRBJ2-2; a possible D gene is TRBD2 (5 bases). The V and J ends lost 4 bases and 6 bases respectively, with 12 bases between them. The germline V gene has CDR1 ENHRY and CDR2 SYGVKD. This CDR3 comprises 14 residues. DNA for the CDR3: TGTGCCATCAGTGTTAGTCGGGATGCCGGGGAGCTGTTTTTT. This sequence encodes CAISVSRDAGELFF.

This clonotype appeared a few times. The rearrangement joins TRBV5-1 to TRBJ2-3, with 13 nucleotides matching TRBD2. The length of the CDR3 is 18 residues. After removal of 4 bases from V and 1 base from J, the junction contained 9 bases not matched to a gene. Germline-derived CDR1 and CDR2 are SGHRS and YFSETQ. CDR3 amino acids: CASSPGLAGYRGTDTQYF. The CDR3 DNA follows: TGCGCCAGCAGCCCGGGACTAGCGGGGTATCGAGGCACAGATACGCAGTATTTT.

This clonotype appeared a few times. This sequence joins TRBV12-3 or TRBV12-4 and TRBJ2-1; the match to TRBD2 covers 9 bases. Trimming cost V 5 bases and J 0 bases; bases outside gene matches: 14. This CDR3 is built from 19 residues. The CDR3 bases are TGTGCCAGCAGTCTAACTACAGCGGGAGGTCCTTTCTCCTACAATGAGCAGTTCTTC. This encodes CASSLTTAGGPFSYNEQFF.

The chain is built from TRBV5-1 and TRBJ1-3; 8 bases are shared with TRBD1. Losses at the gene ends were 3 bases for V and 0 bases for J; bases not matched to a gene: 8. The CDR3 consists of 17 residues. Germline V gene sequence: CDR1 SGHRS, CDR2 YFSETQ. In DNA, the CDR3 is TGCGCCAGCAGCTCTGATCAGGGGGCCCTCTCTGGAAACACCATATATTTT. Its translation: CASSSDQGALSGNTIYF.

The chain joins TRBV5-1 to TRBJ2-1; 9 nucleotides align to TRBD1. Germline CDR1 is SGHRS and CDR2 is YFSETQ. J was trimmed by 7 bases and V by 2 bases; bases with no gene match: 4. CDR3 length equals 14 residues. CDR3 bases: TGCGCCAGCAGCTTAGACAGGGGGGAGAATGAGCAGTTCTTC. It specifies CASSLDRGENEQFF.

The rearrangement links TRBV29-1 to TRBJ1-3, with D possibly matching TRBD1 (5 bases). V lost 7 bases, J lost 4 bases, and 11 bases lay in between. Per germline, CDR1 SQVTM and CDR2 ANQGSEA. This CDR3 contains 12 residues. The CDR3 DNA follows: TGCAGCGCGGGGACTGAAGGAAACACCATATATTTT. Residues: CSAGTEGNTIYF.

The CDR3 loop is CSARDDDGSTDTQYF. Here the CDR3 DNA reads TGCAGTGCTAGAGATGATGACGGAAGCACAGATACGCAGTATTTT. The genes are TRBV20-1 and TRBJ2-3; D call uncertain. V lost 0 bases to trimming and J lost 0 bases, with 10 bases between them. The length of the CDR3 is 15 residues. The germline V gene encodes CDR1 DFQATT and CDR2 SNEGSKA (reference sequence).

The chain has TRBV5-1 and TRBJ2-1, with 14 nucleotides matching TRBD2. In germline, CDR1 is SGHRS, CDR2 YFSETQ. The CDR3 consists of 16 residues. V lost 3 bases to trimming and J lost 7 bases; unmatched junction nucleotides: 6. The CDR3 coding sequence is TGCGCCAGCAGCTCCTTAGGACTAGCGGGAGGTAATGAGCAGTTCTTC. Its protein is CASSSLGLAGGNEQFF.

This chain links TRBV5-1 with TRBJ2-3; possible D gene TRBD2, 5 bases. Germline-derived CDR1 and CDR2 are SGHRS and YFSETQ. This CDR3 is built from 15 residues. V lost 4 bases and J lost 2, with 14 bases in between. Written as DNA, the CDR3 is TGCGCCAGCAGCCTGGAGGACGGATTCACAGATACGCAGTATTTT. It codes for CASSLEDGFTDTQYF.

The chain is built from TRBV5-1 and TRBJ2-3; 9 nucleotides agree with TRBD1. V shed 7 bases and J 4 bases; nucleotides not matched to a gene: 7. CDR1 SGHRS and CDR2 YFSETQ come from the germline V gene. This CDR3 is 14 amino acids long. CDR3 protein: CASGPGQGPDTQYF. In DNA form, the CDR3 reads TGCGCCAGCGGACCGGGACAGGGCCCAGATACGCAGTATTTT.

This clonotype came up many times. This sequence joins TRBV5-6 and TRBJ2-5, with TRBD1 matching 8 bases. The trim removed 3 bases at V and 4 bases at J, leaving 5 bases unmatched. This CDR3 comprises 14 residues. From germline, CDR1 is SGHDT and CDR2 YYEEEE. CDR3 nucleotide sequence: TGTGCCAGCAGCTCCCTTGGACAGGGAGAGACCCAGTACTTC. Translated, it gives CASSSLGQGETQYF.

This clonotype was found a few times. V is TRBV12-3 or TRBV12-4 and J is TRBJ2-1; D uncertain. V was shortened by 2 bases and J by 13 bases, with 12 bases between the two germline ends. This CDR3 region has 12 residues. DNA of the CDR3: TGTGCCAGCAGTTTAACGGCGACTCTCCAGTTCTTC. Translation gives CASSLTATLQFF.

The rearrangement joins TRBV9 to TRBJ2-6, with 8 bases fitting TRBD2. J was trimmed by 7 bases and V by 0 bases; bases with no gene match: 9. The CDR3 spans 17 residues. Looked up from germline, CDR1 is SGDLS and CDR2 is YYNGEE. The CDR3 DNA is TGTGCCAGCAGCGTAGACGATTTCGGGGGGGGAGCCAACGTCCTGACTTTC. Amino acids: CASSVDDFGGGANVLTF.

This clonotype was counted only a few times. The CDR3 protein is CASSRTGIGNSPLHF. The CDR3 DNA reads TGCGCCAGCAGCCGGACAGGGATCGGCAATTCACCCCTCCACTTT. The chain is built from TRBV4-1 and TRBJ1-6; TRBD1 matches 8 bases. The germline V gene encodes CDR1 MGHRA and CDR2 YSYEKL. This CDR3 is built from 15 residues. V was pared by 4 bases and J by 7 bases, with 6 bases of the junction left unmatched.

The chain combines TRBV25-1 with TRBJ2-1; 12 bases match TRBD2. The germline V gene has CDR1 MGHDK and CDR2 SYGVNS. CDR3 length: 15 residues. V lost 1 base, J lost 10 bases, and 5 bases stayed unmatched. CDR3 region: CASSEFRTSGEEQFF. In nucleotides, the CDR3 is TGTGCCAGCAGTGAATTTCGGACTAGCGGGGAGGAGCAGTTCTTC.

This clonotype was counted a single time. This chain uses TRBV6-5 with TRBJ2-7; D gene unclear. This CDR3 contains 13 residues. CDR1 and CDR2 from the germline V gene are MNHEY and SVGAGI. CDR3 loop: CTSSTWEIYEQYV. Written as DNA, the CDR3 is TGTACCAGCAGTACTTGGGAAATCTACGAGCAGTACGTC.

This clonotype was recorded a few times. The chain recombines TRBV4-1 with TRBJ1-5, with a tentative D call TRBD1 (5 bases). This CDR3 spans 15 amino acids. V was pared by 1 base and J by 3 bases, with 10 bases between. The germline gives CDR1 MGHRA, CDR2 YSYEKL. The CDR3 region has the DNA TGCGCCAGCAGCCAAGTGCCCAGGGCCAATCAGCCCCAGCATTTT. It yields the protein CASSQVPRANQPQHF.